This TCR beta chain was captured in a study of response to subunit inactivated influenza vaccine. Study-wide points: The authors offered the suggestion that each seasonal influenza vaccination recruits few new T cells.

The V end lost 1 base, the J end lost 5 bases, and 8 bases lay between the germline ends. Germline CDR1 and CDR2: SGHTA and FQGNSA. The CDR3 loop spans 14 amino acids. The sample holds many counts of this clonotype. What it binds is not known. MiXCR was run by TCRdb on the RT-PCR reads, yielding one entry per CDR3 protein. The data hold more than 700,000 distinct CDR3 sequences, with 21% observed a single time. The V and J genes are TRBV7-2 and TRBJ2-2; no clear D. The sequencing here drew on PBMCs from blood, taken 4 to 6 days after vaccination. This clonotype was sampled from a man aged 45-65 years who received an inactivated influenza vaccine. The CDR3 sequence is CASSLDRVTGELFF. In DNA form, the CDR3 reads TGTGCCAGCAGCTTAGATCGGGTTACCGGGGAGCTGTTTTTT.